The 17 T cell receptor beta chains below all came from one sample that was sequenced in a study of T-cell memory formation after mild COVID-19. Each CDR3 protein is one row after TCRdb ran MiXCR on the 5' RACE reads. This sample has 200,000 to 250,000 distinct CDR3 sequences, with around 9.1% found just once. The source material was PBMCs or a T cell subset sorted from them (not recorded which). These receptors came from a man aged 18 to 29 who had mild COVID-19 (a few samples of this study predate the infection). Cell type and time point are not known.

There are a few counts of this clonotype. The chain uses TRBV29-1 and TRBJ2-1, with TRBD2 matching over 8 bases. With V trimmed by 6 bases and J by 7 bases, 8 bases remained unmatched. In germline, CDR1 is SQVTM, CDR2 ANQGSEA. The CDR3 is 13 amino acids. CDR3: CSVHYGGGNEQFF. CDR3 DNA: TGCAGCGTCCATTACGGCGGGGGGAATGAGCAGTTCTTC.

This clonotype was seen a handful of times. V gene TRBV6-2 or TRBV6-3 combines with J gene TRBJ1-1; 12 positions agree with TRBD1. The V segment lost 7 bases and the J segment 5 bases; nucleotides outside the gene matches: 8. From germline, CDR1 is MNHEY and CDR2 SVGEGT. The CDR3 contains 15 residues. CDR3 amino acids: CASKYRDRGRTEAFF. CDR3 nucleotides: TGTGCCAGCAAATACCGGGACAGGGGGCGGACTGAAGCTTTCTTT.

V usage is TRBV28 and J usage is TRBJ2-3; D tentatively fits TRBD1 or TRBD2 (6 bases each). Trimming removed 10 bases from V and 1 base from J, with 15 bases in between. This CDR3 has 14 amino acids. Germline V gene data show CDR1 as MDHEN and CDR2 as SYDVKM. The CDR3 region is CATHGGPGTDTQYF. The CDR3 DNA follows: TGTGCCACCCACGGGGGCCCAGGCACAGATACGCAGTATTTT. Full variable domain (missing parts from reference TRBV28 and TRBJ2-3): DVKVTQSSRYLVKRTGEKVFLECVQDMDHENMFWYRQDPGLGLRLIYFSYDVKMKEKGDIPEGYSVSREKKERFSLILESASTNQTSMYLCATHGGPGTDTQYFGPGTRLTVL.

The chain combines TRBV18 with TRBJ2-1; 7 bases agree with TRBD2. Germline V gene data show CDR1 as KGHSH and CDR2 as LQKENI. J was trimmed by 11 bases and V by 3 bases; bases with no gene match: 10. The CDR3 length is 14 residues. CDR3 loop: CASSPSGGGPKQFF. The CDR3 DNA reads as TGTGCCAGCTCACCGAGTGGCGGGGGACCCAAGCAGTTCTTC.

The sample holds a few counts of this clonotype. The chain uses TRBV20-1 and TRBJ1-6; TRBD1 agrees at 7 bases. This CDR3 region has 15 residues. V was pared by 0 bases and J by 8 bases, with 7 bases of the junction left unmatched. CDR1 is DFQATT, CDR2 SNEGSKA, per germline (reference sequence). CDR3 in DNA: TGCAGTGCTAGAGATCCCCGACAGGGCGATTCACCCCTCCACTTT. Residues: CSARDPRQGDSPLHF.

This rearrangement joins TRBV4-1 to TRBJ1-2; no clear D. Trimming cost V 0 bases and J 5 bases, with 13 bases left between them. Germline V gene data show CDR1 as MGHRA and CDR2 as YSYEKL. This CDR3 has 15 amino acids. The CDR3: CASSQEPGLGYGYTF. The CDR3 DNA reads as TGCGCCAGCAGCCAAGAACCGGGCTTGGGATATGGCTACACCTTC.

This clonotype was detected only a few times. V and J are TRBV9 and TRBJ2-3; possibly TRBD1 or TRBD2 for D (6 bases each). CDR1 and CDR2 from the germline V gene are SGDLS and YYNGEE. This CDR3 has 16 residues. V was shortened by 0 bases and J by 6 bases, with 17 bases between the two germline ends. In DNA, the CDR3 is TGTGCCAGCAGCGTAGCTCCTAGGGGGGTGGAGGATACGCAGTATTTT. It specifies CASSVAPRGVEDTQYF.

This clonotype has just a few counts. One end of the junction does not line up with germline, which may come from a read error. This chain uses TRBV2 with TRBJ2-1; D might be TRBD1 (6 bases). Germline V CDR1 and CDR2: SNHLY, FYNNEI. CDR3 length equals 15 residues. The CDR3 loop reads CASTEQGSGYNEQFF. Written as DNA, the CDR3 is TGTGCCAGCACTGAACAGGGCTCTGGCTACAATGAGCAGTTCTTC.

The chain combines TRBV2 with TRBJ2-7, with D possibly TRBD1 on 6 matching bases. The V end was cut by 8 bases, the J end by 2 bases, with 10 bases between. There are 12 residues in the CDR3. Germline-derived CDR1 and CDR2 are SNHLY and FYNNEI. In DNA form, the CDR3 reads TGTGCCAGCGGCGCAGGGGCCTACGAGCAGTACTTC. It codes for CASGAGAYEQYF.

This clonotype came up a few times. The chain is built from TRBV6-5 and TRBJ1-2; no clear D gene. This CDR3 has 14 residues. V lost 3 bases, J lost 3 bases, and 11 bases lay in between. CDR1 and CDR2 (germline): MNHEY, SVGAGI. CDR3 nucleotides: TGTGCCAGCAGTTATAGCGGACGAGACTATGGCTACACCTTC. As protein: CASSYSGRDYGYTF.

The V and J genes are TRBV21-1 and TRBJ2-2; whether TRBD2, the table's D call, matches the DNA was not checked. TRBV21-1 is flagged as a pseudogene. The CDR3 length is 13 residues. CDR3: CASSKSLPGELFF. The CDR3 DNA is TGTGCCAGCTCTAAGTCCCTCCCCGGGGAGCTGTTTTTT.

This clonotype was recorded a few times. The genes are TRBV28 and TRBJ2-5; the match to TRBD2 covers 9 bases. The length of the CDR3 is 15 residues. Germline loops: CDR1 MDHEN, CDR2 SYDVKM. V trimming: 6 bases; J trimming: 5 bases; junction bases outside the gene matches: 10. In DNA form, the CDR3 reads TGTGCCAGCAGCAAAGCGGGGGGCTCACGGGAGACCCAGTACTTC. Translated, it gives CASSKAGGSRETQYF.

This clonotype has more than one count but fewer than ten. The CDR3 sequence is CAWTEGATNYGYTF. CDR3 nucleotide sequence: TGTGCCTGGACAGAGGGGGCAACTAACTATGGCTACACCTTC. V usage is TRBV30 and J usage is TRBJ1-2, with 7 nucleotides matching TRBD1. The CDR3 runs 14 residues. CDR1 is GTSNPN and CDR2 is SVGIG in the germline V gene (reference sequence). V lost 4 bases to trimming and J lost 0 bases; unmatched junction nucleotides: 5.

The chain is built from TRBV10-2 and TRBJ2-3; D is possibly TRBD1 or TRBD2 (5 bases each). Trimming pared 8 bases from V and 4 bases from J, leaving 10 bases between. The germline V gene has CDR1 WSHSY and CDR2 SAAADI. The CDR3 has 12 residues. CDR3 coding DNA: TGCGCCAGCCTCGGGGCCGCAGATACGCAGTATTTT. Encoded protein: CASLGAADTQYF.

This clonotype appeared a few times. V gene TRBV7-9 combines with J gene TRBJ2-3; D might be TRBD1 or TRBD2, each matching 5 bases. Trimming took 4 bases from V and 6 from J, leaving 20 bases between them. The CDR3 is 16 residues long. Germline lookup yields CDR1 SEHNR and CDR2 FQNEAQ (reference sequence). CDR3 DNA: TGTGCCAGCAGCTCGACATGGGGCCTGGGAGTGGATACGCAGTATTTT. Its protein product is CASSSTWGLGVDTQYF.

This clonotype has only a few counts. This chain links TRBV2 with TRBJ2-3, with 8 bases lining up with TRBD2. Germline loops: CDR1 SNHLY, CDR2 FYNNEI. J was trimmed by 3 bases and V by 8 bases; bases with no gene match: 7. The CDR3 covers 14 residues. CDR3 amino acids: CASRLRGGTDTQYF. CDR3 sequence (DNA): TGTGCCAGCCGTTTGCGCGGGGGGACAGATACGCAGTATTTT.

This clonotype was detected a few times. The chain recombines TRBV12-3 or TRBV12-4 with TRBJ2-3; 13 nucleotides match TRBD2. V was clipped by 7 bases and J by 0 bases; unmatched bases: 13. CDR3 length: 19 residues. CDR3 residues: CASTYRGGLAGPSTDTQYF. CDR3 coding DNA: TGTGCCAGCACCTACCGGGGGGGACTAGCGGGACCCAGCACAGATACGCAGTATTTT.